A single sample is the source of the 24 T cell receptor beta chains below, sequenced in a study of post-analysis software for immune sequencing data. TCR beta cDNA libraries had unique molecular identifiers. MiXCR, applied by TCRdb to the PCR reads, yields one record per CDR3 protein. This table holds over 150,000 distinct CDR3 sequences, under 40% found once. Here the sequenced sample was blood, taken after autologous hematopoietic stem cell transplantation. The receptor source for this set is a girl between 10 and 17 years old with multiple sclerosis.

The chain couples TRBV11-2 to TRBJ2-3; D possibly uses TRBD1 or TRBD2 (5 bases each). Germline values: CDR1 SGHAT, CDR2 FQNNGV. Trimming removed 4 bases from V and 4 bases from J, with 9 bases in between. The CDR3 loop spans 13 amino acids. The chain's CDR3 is CASSWLGADTQYF. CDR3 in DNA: TGTGCCAGCAGCTGGCTGGGGGCAGATACGCAGTATTTT.

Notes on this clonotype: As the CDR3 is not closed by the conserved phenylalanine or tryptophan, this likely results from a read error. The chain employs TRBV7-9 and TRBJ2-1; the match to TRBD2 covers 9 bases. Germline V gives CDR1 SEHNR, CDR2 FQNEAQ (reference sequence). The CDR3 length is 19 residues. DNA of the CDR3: TGTGCCAGCAGCCAAAAAAAGTTCATAGCGGGAGTCGGGTACAATGGGCAGTTCACC. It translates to CASSQKKFIAGVGYNGQFT.

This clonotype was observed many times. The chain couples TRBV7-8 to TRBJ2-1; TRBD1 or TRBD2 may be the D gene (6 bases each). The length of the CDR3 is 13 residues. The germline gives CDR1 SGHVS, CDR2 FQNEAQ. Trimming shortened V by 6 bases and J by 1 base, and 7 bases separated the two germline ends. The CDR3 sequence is CASRGGSYNEQFF. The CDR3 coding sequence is TGTGCCAGCAGAGGGGGGTCCTACAATGAGCAGTTCTTC. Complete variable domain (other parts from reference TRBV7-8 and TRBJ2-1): GAGVSQSPRYKVAKRGQDVALRCDPISGHVSLFWYQQALGQGPEFLTYFQNEAQLDKSGLPSDRFFAERPEGSVSTLKIQRTQQEDSAVYLCASRGGSYNEQFFGPGTRLTVL.

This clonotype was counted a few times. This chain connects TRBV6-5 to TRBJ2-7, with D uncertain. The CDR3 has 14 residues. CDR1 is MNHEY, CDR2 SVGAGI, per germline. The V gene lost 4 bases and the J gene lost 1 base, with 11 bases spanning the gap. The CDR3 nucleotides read TGTGCCAGCAGTTCCGACGGGCCTTCCTACGAGCAGTACTTC. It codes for CASSSDGPSYEQYF.

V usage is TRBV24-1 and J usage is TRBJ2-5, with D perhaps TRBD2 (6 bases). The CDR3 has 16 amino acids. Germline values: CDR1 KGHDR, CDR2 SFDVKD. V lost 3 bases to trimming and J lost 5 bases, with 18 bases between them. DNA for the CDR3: TGTGCCACCAGTGATCAAAGACTAGTGGGCCTGGAGACCCAGTACTTC. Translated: CATSDQRLVGLETQYF.

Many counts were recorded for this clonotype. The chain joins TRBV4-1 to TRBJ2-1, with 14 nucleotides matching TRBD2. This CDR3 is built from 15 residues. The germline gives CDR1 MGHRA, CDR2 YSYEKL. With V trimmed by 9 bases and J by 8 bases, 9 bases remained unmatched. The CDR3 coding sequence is TGCGCCAGTAGGAACGGGACTAGCGGGAGACATGAGCAGTTCTTC. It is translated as CASRNGTSGRHEQFF.

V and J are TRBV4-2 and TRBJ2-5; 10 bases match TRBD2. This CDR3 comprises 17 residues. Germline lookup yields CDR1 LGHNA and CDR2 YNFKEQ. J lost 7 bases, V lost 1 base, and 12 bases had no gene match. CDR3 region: CASSQVGIAGGGGTQYF. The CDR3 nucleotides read TGTGCCAGCAGCCAAGTTGGGATAGCGGGAGGAGGAGGGACCCAGTACTTC.

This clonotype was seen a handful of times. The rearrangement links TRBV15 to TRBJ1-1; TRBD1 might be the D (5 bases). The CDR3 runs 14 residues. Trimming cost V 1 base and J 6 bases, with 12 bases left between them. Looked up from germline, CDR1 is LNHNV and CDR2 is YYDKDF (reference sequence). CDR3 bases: TGTGCCACCAGCAGAGCTGACGGGGCGGCTGAAGCTTTCTTT. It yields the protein CATSRADGAAEAFF.

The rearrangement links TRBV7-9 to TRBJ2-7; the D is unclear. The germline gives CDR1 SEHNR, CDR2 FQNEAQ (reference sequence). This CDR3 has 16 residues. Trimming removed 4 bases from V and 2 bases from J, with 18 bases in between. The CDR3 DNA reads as TGTGCCAGCAGCTCAACGACAATCCCGACCACCTACGAGCAGTACTTC. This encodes CASSSTTIPTTYEQYF.

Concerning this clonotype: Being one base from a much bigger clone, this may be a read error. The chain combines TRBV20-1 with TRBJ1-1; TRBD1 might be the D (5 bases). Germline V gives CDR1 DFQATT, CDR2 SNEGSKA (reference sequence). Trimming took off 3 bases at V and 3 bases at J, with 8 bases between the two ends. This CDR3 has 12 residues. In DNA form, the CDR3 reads TGCAGTGCTAGGGGGGGGGACACTGAAGCTTTCTTT. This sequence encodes CSARGGDTEAFF.

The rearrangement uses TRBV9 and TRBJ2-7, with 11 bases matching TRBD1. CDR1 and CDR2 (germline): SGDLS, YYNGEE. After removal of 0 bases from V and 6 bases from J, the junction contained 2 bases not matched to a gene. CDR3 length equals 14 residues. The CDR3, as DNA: TGTGCCAGCAGCGTAGACGGGACAGGGGGCGAGCAGTACTTC. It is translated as CASSVDGTGGEQYF.

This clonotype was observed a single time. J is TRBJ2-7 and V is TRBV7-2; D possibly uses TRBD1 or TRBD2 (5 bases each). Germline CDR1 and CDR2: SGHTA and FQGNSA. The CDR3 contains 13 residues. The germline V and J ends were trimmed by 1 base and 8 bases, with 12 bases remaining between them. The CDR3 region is CASSLGGPGQQYF. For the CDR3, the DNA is TGTGCCAGCAGCTTAGGGGGACCTGGTCAGCAGTACTTC.

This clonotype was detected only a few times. The DNA of the CDR3 is TGCGCCAGCAGCTTGGCCAAACTAGCGGGAAGCACAGATACGCAGTATTTT. Its translation: CASSLAKLAGSTDTQYF. The chain carries TRBV5-1 and TRBJ2-3; 10 bases map to TRBD2. V was clipped by 0 bases and J by 0 bases; unmatched bases: 4. The CDR3 runs to 17 residues. The germline CDR1 and CDR2 sequences are SGHRS and YFSETQ.

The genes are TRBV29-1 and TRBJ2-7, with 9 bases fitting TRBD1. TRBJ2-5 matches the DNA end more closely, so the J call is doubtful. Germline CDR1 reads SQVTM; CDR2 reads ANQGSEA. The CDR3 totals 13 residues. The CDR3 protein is CSVGTGEGETQYF. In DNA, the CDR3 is TGCAGCGTTGGGACAGGGGAGGGAGAGACCCAGTACTTC.

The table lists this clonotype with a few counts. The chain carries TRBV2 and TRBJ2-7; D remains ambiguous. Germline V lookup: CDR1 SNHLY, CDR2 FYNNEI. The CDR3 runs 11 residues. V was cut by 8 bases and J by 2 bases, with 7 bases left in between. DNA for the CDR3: TGTGCCAGCGCCACAGCCTACGAGCAGTACTTC. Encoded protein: CASATAYEQYF.

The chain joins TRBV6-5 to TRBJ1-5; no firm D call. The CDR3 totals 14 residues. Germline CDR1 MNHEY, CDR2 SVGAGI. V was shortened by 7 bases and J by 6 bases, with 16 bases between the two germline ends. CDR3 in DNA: TGTGCCAGCATCCAGCTCGCAGGTGGTCAGCCCCAGCATTTT. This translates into CASIQLAGGQPQHF.

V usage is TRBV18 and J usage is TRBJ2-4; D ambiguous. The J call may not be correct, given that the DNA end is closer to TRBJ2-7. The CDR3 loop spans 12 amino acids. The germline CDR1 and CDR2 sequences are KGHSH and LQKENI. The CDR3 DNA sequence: TGTGCCAGCTCACCAGTTCACGACGAGCAGTACTTC. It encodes CASSPVHDEQYF.

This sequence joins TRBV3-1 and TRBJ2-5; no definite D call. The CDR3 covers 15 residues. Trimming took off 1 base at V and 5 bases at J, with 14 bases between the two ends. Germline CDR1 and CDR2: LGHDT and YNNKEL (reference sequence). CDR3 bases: TGTGCCAGCAGCCAAGGGGTGGACCTCTTGGAGACCCAGTACTTC. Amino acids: CASSQGVDLLETQYF.

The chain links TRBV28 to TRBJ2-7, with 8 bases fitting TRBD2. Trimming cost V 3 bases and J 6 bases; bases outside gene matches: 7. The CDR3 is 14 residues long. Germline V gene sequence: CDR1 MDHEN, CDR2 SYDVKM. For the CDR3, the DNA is TGTGCCAGCAGTTTTACTGGACTAGCCCGCGAGCAGTACTTC. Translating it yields CASSFTGLAREQYF.

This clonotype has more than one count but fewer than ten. CDR3 amino acids: CASSLEEVPRWNNEQFF. In nucleotides, the CDR3 is TGTGCCAGCAGCTTAGAGGAAGTCCCACGGTGGAACAATGAGCAGTTCTTC. The chain has TRBV11-2 and TRBJ2-1, with D hard to call. Looked up from germline, CDR1 is SGHAT and CDR2 is FQNNGV. Trimming took off 0 bases at V and 5 bases at J, with 17 bases between the two ends. The CDR3 has 17 amino acids.

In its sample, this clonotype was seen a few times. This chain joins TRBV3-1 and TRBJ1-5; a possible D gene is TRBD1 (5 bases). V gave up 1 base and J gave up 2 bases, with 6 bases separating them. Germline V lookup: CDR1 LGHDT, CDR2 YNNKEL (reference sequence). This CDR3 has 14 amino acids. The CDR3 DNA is TGTGCCAGCAGCCAAGGGGGCGGCAATCAGCCCCAGCATTTT. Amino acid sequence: CASSQGGGNQPQHF.

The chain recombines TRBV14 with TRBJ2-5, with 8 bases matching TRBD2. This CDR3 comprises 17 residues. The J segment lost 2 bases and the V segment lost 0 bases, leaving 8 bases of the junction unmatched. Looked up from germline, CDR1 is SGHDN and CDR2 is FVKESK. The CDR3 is CASSQDSRLAMQETQYF. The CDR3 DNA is TGTGCCAGCAGCCAAGATTCCAGACTAGCGATGCAAGAGACCCAGTACTTC.

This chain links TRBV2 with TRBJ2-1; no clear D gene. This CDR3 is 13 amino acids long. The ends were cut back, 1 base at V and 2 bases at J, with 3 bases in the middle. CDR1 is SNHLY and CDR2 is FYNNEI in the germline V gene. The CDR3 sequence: CASSEGTYNEQFF. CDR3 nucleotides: TGTGCCAGCAGTGAAGGGACCTACAATGAGCAGTTCTTC.

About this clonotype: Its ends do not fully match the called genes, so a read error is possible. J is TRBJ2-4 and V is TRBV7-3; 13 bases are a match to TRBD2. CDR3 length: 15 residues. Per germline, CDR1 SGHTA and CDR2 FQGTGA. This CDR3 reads CASSLTGLAGEHQYF. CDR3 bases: TGTGCCAGCAGCCTAACAGGACTAGCGGGGGAACATCAGTACTTC.